The 6 T cell receptor beta chains in this list originate from one sample, sequenced in a study of cytomegalovirus exposure and HLA in healthy donors. Assay used: immunoSEQ multiplex PCR; TCRdb lists only in-frame clones, some missing. Seen here are 50,000 to 65,000 clones, around 96% observed once, and the top ten hold less than 1.5%. Specimen: PBMCs. The source is a woman aged 18-35 years in good health and CMV-seronegative.

The CDR3, as DNA: TGTGCCAGCAGCTTCTCCGGCGGCCCCTATGGCTACACCTTC. Encoded protein: CASSFSGGPYGYTF. The chain uses TRBV5-4 and TRBJ1-2; the D is unclear. Germline V gene lookup returns CDR1 SGHNT and CDR2 YYREEE (reference sequence). Trimming took 2 bases from V and 4 from J, leaving 12 bases between them. The CDR3 has 14 amino acids.

This chain links TRBV28 with TRBJ2-1; 7 bases match TRBD1. The CDR3 length is 15 residues. CDR1 and CDR2 from the germline V gene are MDHEN and SYDVKM. Losses at the gene ends were 5 bases for V and 3 bases for J; bases not matched to a gene: 7. The DNA for the CDR3 is TGTGCCAGCAGTCGCCGACAGGGAAACTACAATGAGCAGTTCTTC. It codes for CASSRRQGNYNEQFF.

This clone was seen a single time. The CDR3 spells CASSRLGREERNEQFF. The CDR3 DNA reads as TGTGCCAGCAGCCGCTTGGGGCGGGAGGAAAGGAATGAGCAGTTCTTC. The genes are TRBV4-2 and TRBJ2-1, with 8 nucleotides matching TRBD2. The CDR3 covers 16 residues. Germline V CDR1 and CDR2: LGHNA, YNFKEQ. The V gene end was trimmed by 4 bases and the J gene end by 7 bases; junction bases not matched to a gene: 12.

This sequence joins TRBV29-1 and TRBJ2-2; 10 positions match TRBD2. Germline V gene sequence: CDR1 SQVTM, CDR2 ANQGSEA. This CDR3 has 15 residues. V gave up 7 bases and J gave up 4 bases; unmatched junction bases: 9. The CDR3 sequence: CSARGGTSATGELFF. The CDR3 DNA is TGCAGCGCCCGAGGGGGGACTAGCGCCACCGGGGAGCTGTTTTTT.

The chain carries TRBV28 and TRBJ1-4, with TRBD1 identical over 7 bases. After removal of 5 bases from V and 3 bases from J, the junction contained 6 bases not matched to a gene. This CDR3 has 15 amino acids. Germline CDR1 and CDR2: MDHEN and SYDVKM. Written as DNA, the CDR3 is TGTGCCAGCAGTCCTCCGGGACAGCCTAATGAAAAACTGTTTTTT. Residues: CASSPPGQPNEKLFF.

The V gene is TRBV6-6, the J gene TRBJ1-2, with D tentatively TRBD1 (5 bases). The CDR3 has 11 amino acids. The germline gives CDR1 MNHNY, CDR2 SVGAGI (reference sequence). Trimming removed 6 bases at V and 3 bases at J, with 5 bases between. In DNA form, the CDR3 reads TGTGCCAGCAGGACAGACTATGGCTACACCTTC. It specifies CASRTDYGYTF.